This TCR beta chain was found in a study of shared clonotypes between healthy human individuals. Using immunoSEQ multiplex PCR, the repertoire was profiled, and TCRdb retains in-frame clones only, with some absent. This table has about 2.3 million clones, 85% to 95% appearing once. The J segment lost 0 bases and the V segment lost 9 bases, leaving 10 bases of the junction unmatched. This CDR3 is built from 17 residues. The germline V gene encodes CDR1 MDHEN and CDR2 SYDVKM. Partitioning of CD4+ cells yielded a CD45RA+ naive subset and a CD45RA-negative memory subset. The clonotype was recovered from a man aged 18 to 30 in good health. Some clones in this sample may be carry-over from other donors' samples. The chain recombines TRBV28 with TRBJ2-6; 8 bases line up with TRBD1. Sequenced input: naive CD4+ T cells from PBMCs. The subset was: CD45RA+ positively selected. CDR3 loop: CARTGDRRISGANVLTF. The CDR3 DNA reads as TGTGCCAGGACGGGGGACAGGCGAATCTCTGGGGCCAACGTCCTGACTTTC.